Below are 20 T cell receptor beta chains sequenced from a single sample in a study of cytomegalovirus exposure and HLA in healthy donors. Amplification used 60 Vbeta primers and 13 Jbeta primers. Sequencing was performed with immunoSEQ multiplex PCR; in TCRdb, only in-frame clones are kept and a portion is missing. The sample consists of roughly 160,000 clones, about 75% of them appearing once. Sequencing was performed on PBMCs. These receptors were collected from a man in his fifties or sixties in good health and CMV-seropositive.

Notes on this clone: Additional DNA sequences in this sample encode the identical CDR3. The chain combines TRBV11-2 with TRBJ1-1; D may be TRBD1 (6 bases). V was shortened by 5 bases and J by 2 bases, with 9 bases between the two germline ends. The CDR3 sequence is 13 residues long. Germline V gives CDR1 SGHAT, CDR2 FQNNGV. CDR3 protein: CASSQQGNTEAFF. The DNA of the CDR3 is TGTGCCAGCAGCCAACAGGGCAACACTGAAGCTTTCTTT.

The CDR3 reads CASSWGAGGQETQYF. CDR3 sequence (DNA): TGTGCCAGCAGCTGGGGGGCGGGAGGCCAAGAGACCCAGTACTTC. The chain carries TRBV7-7 and TRBJ2-5; 8 nucleotides line up with TRBD2. The CDR3 is made up of 15 amino acids. The V and J ends lost 4 bases and 1 base, in that order; junction bases with no gene match: 5. CDR1 and CDR2 (germline): SSHAT, FNYEAQ (reference sequence).

The chain employs TRBV7-2 and TRBJ2-3; 16 bases match TRBD2. With 6 bases clipped from V and 3 bases from J, the junction kept 3 bases outside the gene matches. Germline CDR1 reads SGHTA; CDR2 reads FQGNSA. The CDR3 has 16 amino acids. This CDR3 is CASRSGLAGGTDTQYF. As DNA, the CDR3 is TGTGCCAGCAGGTCGGGACTAGCGGGGGGGACAGATACGCAGTATTTT. Drawing the rest from reference TRBV7-2 and TRBJ2-3, the complete variable domain is GAGVSQSPSNKVTEKGKDVELRCDPISGHTALYWYRQSLGQGLEFLIYFQGNSAPDKSGLPSDRFSAERTGGSVSTLTIQRTQQEDSAVYLCASRSGLAGGTDTQYFGPGTRLTVL.

The CDR3 nucleotides read TGCGCCAGCAGCCAAGAATCGACAGATACGCAGTATTTT. Residues: CASSQESTDTQYF. The V gene is TRBV4-3, the J gene TRBJ2-3, with D unresolved. This CDR3 contains 13 residues. Trimming stripped 0 bases from V and 3 bases from J, with 4 bases between. CDR1 and CDR2 (germline): LGHNA, YSLEER.

The chain is built from TRBV9 and TRBJ1-4, with 9 bases that match TRBD1. Germline CDR1 and CDR2: SGDLS and YYNGEE. V shed 3 bases and J 9 bases; nucleotides not matched to a gene: 12. This CDR3 contains 16 residues. This CDR3 is CASSAASQGAGKKLFF. Here the CDR3 DNA reads TGTGCCAGCAGCGCCGCATCACAGGGGGCAGGGAAAAAACTGTTTTTT.

About this clone: This sample also contains other DNA sequences that code for the same CDR3. The rearrangement links TRBV28 to TRBJ1-2; 10 bases align to TRBD1. Trimming cost V 4 bases and J 4 bases; bases outside gene matches: 6. CDR3 length equals 15 residues. Germline V gene lookup returns CDR1 MDHEN and CDR2 SYDVKM. CDR3 sequence reads: CASSSGTGVGYGYTF. The CDR3 DNA sequence: TGTGCCAGCAGTTCAGGGACAGGGGTGGGCTATGGCTACACCTTC.

J is TRBJ2-7 and V is TRBV7-6, with TRBD1 identical over 7 bases. The CDR3 loop spans 12 amino acids. The germline V gene has CDR1 SGHVS and CDR2 FNYEAQ. V was clipped by 5 bases and J by 4 bases; unmatched bases: 2. As DNA, the CDR3 is TGTGCCAGCAGCCCGACAGGGTACGAGCAGTACTTC. It yields the protein CASSPTGYEQYF.

The V call is TRBV19, the J call TRBJ2-5, with a tentative D call TRBD1 (6 bases). Trimming removed 4 bases from V and 5 bases from J, with 17 bases in between. Germline V lookup: CDR1 LNHDA, CDR2 SQIVND (reference sequence). The CDR3 covers 15 residues. The CDR3 spells CASSTPGRGVETQYF. CDR3 nucleotide sequence: TGTGCCAGTAGTACCCCGGGCAGGGGAGTCGAGACCCAGTACTTC.

The chain joins TRBV7-2 to TRBJ1-4; D unresolved. The CDR3 extends over 15 amino acids. Germline values: CDR1 SGHTA, CDR2 FQGNSA. Trimming pared 1 base from V and 5 bases from J, leaving 11 bases between. Here the CDR3 reads CASSLVSNGNEKLFF. CDR3 DNA sequence: TGTGCCAGCAGCTTAGTGTCTAACGGGAATGAAAAACTGTTTTTT. The complete variable domain, with remaining parts taken from reference TRBV7-2 and TRBJ1-4, reads GAGVSQSPSNKVTEKGKDVELRCDPISGHTALYWYRQSLGQGLEFLIYFQGNSAPDKSGLPSDRFSAERTGGSVSTLTIQRTQQEDSAVYLCASSLVSNGNEKLFFGSGTQLSVL.

This chain uses TRBV4-3 with TRBJ1-2; the match to TRBD1 covers 8 bases. This CDR3 comprises 17 residues. Germline-derived CDR1 and CDR2 are LGHNA and YSLEER. V was clipped by 0 bases and J by 5 bases; unmatched bases: 11. The CDR3: CASSQDLDRVGLYGYTF. CDR3 coding DNA: TGCGCCAGCAGCCAAGATTTGGACAGGGTTGGGCTATATGGCTACACCTTC.

The J gene is TRBJ2-1, the V gene TRBV7-9; TRBD2 matches at 13 bases. The germline V gene encodes CDR1 SEHNR and CDR2 FQNEAQ (reference sequence). The CDR3 consists of 17 residues. The J segment lost 4 bases and the V segment lost 5 bases, leaving 8 bases of the junction unmatched. The DNA for the CDR3 is TGTGCCAGCAGCCCTGGGACTAGCGGGACTGTATACAATGAGCAGTTCTTC. It is translated as CASSPGTSGTVYNEQFF.

This chain connects TRBV5-1 to TRBJ2-5; 7 bases agree with TRBD1. CDR1 and CDR2 (germline): SGHRS, YFSETQ. The CDR3 has 15 amino acids. Unmatched junction bases numbered 5, after V lost 0 bases and J lost 3 bases. CDR3 protein: CASSLGQGVKETQYF. The DNA for the CDR3 is TGCGCCAGCAGCTTGGGGCAGGGGGTGAAAGAGACCCAGTACTTC.

The chain is built from TRBV5-4 and TRBJ2-3; a possible D gene is TRBD2 (5 bases). The CDR3 covers 16 residues. V lost 2 bases and J lost 2, with 15 bases in between. Germline-derived CDR1 and CDR2 are SGHNT and YYREEE (reference sequence). CDR3 sequence reads: CASSFMAPGNTDTQYF. The DNA for the CDR3 is TGTGCCAGCAGCTTTATGGCCCCGGGGAACACAGATACGCAGTATTTT. The full variable domain, completed using reference TRBV5-4 and TRBJ2-3, is ETGVTQSPTHLIKTRGQQVTLRCSSQSGHNTVSWYQQALGQGPQFIFQYYREEENGRGNFPPRFSGLQFPNYSSELNVNALELDDSALYLCASSFMAPGNTDTQYFGPGTRLTVL.

The chain uses TRBV27 and TRBJ1-1; D gene uncertain. This CDR3 comprises 13 residues. The germline CDR1 and CDR2 sequences are MNHEY and SMNVEV (reference sequence). V lost 6 bases and J lost 0, with 8 bases in between. The CDR3 spells CASRSDLNTEAFF. In DNA, the CDR3 is TGTGCCAGCAGAAGTGACTTGAACACTGAAGCTTTCTTT.

This sequence joins TRBV12-5 and TRBJ2-2, with D possibly TRBD2 on 6 matching bases. Germline V gene data show CDR1 as LGHNT and CDR2 as FRNRAP. This CDR3 has 16 residues. V was pared by 0 bases and J by 5 bases, with 13 bases between. This chain's CDR3 is CASGLVLGRGTGELFF. The DNA for the CDR3 is TGTGCTAGTGGTTTGGTACTGGGGCGGGGAACCGGGGAGCTGTTTTTT. Filled out from reference TRBV12-5 and TRBJ2-2, the complete variable domain reads DARVTQTPRHKVTEMGQEVTMRCQPILGHNTVFWYRQTMMQGLELLAYFRNRAPLDDSGMPKDRFSAEMPDATLATLKIQPSEPRDSAVYFCASGLVLGRGTGELFFGEGSRLTVL.

This clone has only a few counts. The chain carries TRBV13 and TRBJ2-6; 12 bases are shared with TRBD1. Germline loops: CDR1 PRHDT, CDR2 FYEKMQ (reference sequence). The CDR3 is made up of 18 amino acids. The V segment lost 2 bases and the J segment 3 bases; nucleotides outside the gene matches: 5. The CDR3 here is CASSLMGTGGFGANVLTF. For the CDR3, the DNA is TGTGCCAGCAGCTTAATGGGGACAGGGGGCTTTGGGGCCAACGTCCTGACTTTC.

This chain links TRBV4-2 with TRBJ2-3; 9 nucleotides match TRBD2. CDR3 length equals 16 residues. Per germline, CDR1 LGHNA and CDR2 YNFKEQ. The trim removed 8 bases at V and 4 bases at J, leaving 13 bases unmatched. CDR3 sequence (DNA): TGTGCCAGCGCACCGGTCCCGCTAGCGGGGTCAGATACGCAGTATTTT. Encoded protein: CASAPVPLAGSDTQYF.

The chain combines TRBV18 with TRBJ2-2; D perhaps matches TRBD2 (6 bases). Germline V gene sequence: CDR1 KGHSH, CDR2 LQKENI. The CDR3 has 17 residues. Deletions cut 5 bases from V and 0 bases from J, with 16 bases between. The CDR3 region is CASSSSVNSANTGELFF. CDR3 in DNA: TGTGCCAGCTCATCTAGCGTTAACTCTGCGAACACCGGGGAGCTGTTTTTT.

As DNA, the CDR3 is TGTGCCAGCAGAACGCCGGGGGGGAACACTGAAGCTTTCTTT. Protein: CASRTPGGNTEAFF. This chain connects TRBV28 to TRBJ1-1; TRBD1 is a possible D gene (5 bases). The CDR3 runs to 14 residues. Trimming stripped 6 bases from V and 1 base from J, with 12 bases between. CDR1 MDHEN and CDR2 SYDVKM come from the germline V gene.

The rearrangement uses TRBV5-6 and TRBJ2-3, with D perhaps TRBD1 (6 bases). Deletions cut 4 bases from V and 9 bases from J, with 27 bases between. CDR1 SGHDT and CDR2 YYEEEE come from the germline V gene. The CDR3 consists of 17 residues. The CDR3 is CASSPVGAGNRLGTQYF. The CDR3 DNA is TGTGCCAGCAGCCCGGTGGGGGCCGGGAACCGGTTAGGGACGCAGTATTTT.